The subject of this entry is one T cell receptor beta chain. A read error may produce the germline difference seen at one junction end. The sample comes from a study of blood T cell repertoires in COVID-19. Study context: Acute and convalescent COVID-19 specimens originated in the United States, Italy and Spain. From T cells, B-cell-depleted T cells, or PBMCs came the material, which was cDNA or gDNA.

Study processing details: Amplifying reference gene primers gave estimates of nucleated cell counts. The data were produced by immunoSEQ multiplex PCR, yet TCRdb's version contains in-frame clones alone and is incomplete. Clone size and V and J calls were adopted from that table, with D and trimming inferred from the DNA. In the table there are around 110,000 clones, approximately 80% of which are singletons. The sample taken for sequencing was peripheral blood. The TCR comes from a woman between 65 and 79 years old with acute or convalescent COVID-19.

CDR3 protein: CASRQDPTVFALDGYTF. In nucleotides, the CDR3 is TGTGCCAGCAGGCAAGACCCGACAGTTTTTGCCCTTGATGGCTACACCTTC. V gene TRBV3-1 (or the pseudogene TRBV3-2) combines with J gene TRBJ1-2; D is perhaps TRBD1 (5 bases). Germline CDR1 and CDR2: LGHDT and YNNKEL (reference sequence). This CDR3 has 17 residues.